This T cell receptor beta chain appears in the sequencing data of a study of post-analysis software for immune sequencing data. Study in general: Patients had relapsing-remitting, secondary progressive or progressive-relapsing multiple sclerosis; some lacked subtype.

V lost 5 bases and J 5 bases, leaving 10 bases between the germline ends. The CDR3 length is 13 residues. The germline CDR1 and CDR2 sequences are WNHNN and SYGVQD (reference sequence). This clonotype was detected many times. Its cognate antigen is unknown. Every TCR beta cDNA library bore unique molecular identifiers. Once roughly 0.95 to 10 million T cells were used, about 490,000 cDNA molecules resulted. Each CDR3 protein is one row after TCRdb ran MiXCR on the PCR reads. The sample holds 600,000 to 750,000 distinct CDR3 sequences, 55% to 60% seen once. Findings and caveats of the study: Samples prepared in the same batch strongly co-clustered by F measure. Four to six TRBV segments (TRBV5-6, TRBV5-1 and TRBV20-1 among them) occurred more frequently in patients than in controls. Significantly decreased normalized Chao1 diversity was recorded for multiple sclerosis patients relative to controls.

Sequenced input: blood. The sequence was obtained from a girl aged 2 to 10 with multiple sclerosis. This chain joins TRBV10-1 and TRBJ2-1, with D possibly matching TRBD2 (7 bases). The CDR3 sequence: CASSSGDNNEQFF. The CDR3 nucleotides are TGCGCCAGCAGTAGCGGGGACAACAATGAGCAGTTCTTC.